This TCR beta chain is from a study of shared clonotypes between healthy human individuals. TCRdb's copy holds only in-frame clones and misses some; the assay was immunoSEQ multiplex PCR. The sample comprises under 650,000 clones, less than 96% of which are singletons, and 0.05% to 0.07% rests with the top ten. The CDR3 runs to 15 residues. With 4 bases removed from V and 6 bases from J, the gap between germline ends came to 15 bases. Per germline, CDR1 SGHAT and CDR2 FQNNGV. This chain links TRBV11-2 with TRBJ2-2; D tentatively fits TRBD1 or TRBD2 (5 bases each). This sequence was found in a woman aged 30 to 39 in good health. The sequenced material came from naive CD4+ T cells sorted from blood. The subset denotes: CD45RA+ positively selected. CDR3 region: CASSSTGAGPGELFF. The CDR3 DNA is TGTGCCAGCAGCTCCACCGGGGCGGGCCCCGGGGAGCTGTTTTTT.